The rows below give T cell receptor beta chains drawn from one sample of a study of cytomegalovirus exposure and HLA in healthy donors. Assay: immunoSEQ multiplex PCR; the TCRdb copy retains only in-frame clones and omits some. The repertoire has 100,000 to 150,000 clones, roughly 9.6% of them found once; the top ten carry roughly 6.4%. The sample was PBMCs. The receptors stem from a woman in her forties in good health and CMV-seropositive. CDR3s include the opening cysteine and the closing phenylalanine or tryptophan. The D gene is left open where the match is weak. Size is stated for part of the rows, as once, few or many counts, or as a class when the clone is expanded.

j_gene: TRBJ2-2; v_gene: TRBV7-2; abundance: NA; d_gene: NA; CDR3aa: CASSPRNTGELFF; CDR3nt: TGTGCCAGCAGCCCCAGAAACACCGGGGAGCTGTTTTTT
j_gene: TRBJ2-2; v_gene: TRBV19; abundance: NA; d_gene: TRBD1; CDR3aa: CATEGGQRTGELFF; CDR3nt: TGTGCCACTGAAGGGGGACAGCGGACCGGGGAGCTGTTTTTT
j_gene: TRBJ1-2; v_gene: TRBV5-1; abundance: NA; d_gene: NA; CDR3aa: CASKQGPNYGYTF; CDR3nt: TGCGCCAGTAAACAGGGACCCAACTATGGCTACACCTTC
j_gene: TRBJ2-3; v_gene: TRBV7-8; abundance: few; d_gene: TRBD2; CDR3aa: CASSDGLAGFPLTDTQYF; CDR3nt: TGTGCCAGCAGCGACGGACTAGCGGGCTTCCCTCTCACAGATACGCAGTATTTT
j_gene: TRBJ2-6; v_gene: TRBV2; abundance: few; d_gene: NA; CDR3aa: CASRDRSGANVLTF; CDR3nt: TGTGCCAGCCGAGACAGGTCTGGGGCCAACGTCCTGACTTTC
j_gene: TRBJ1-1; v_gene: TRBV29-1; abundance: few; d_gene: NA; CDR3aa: CSVMNGGNTEAFF; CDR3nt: TGCAGCGTGATGAACGGGGGAAACACTGAAGCTTTCTTT
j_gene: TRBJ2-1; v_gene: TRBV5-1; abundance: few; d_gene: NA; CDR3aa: CASSLVPGSHNEQFF; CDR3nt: TGCGCCAGCAGCTTGGTGCCAGGGTCCCACAATGAGCAGTTCTTC
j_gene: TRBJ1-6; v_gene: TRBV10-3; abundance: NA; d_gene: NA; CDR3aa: CAISEWGGSESYNSPLHF; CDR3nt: TGTGCCATCAGTGAGTGGGGGGGCTCGGAATCCTATAATTCACCCCTCCACTTT
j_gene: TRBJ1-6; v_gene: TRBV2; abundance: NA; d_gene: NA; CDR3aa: CASSEASGLGNSPLHF; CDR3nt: TGTGCCAGCAGTGAAGCATCGGGTCTCGGGAATTCACCCCTCCACTTT
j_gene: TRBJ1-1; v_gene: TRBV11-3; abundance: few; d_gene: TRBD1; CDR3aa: CASGTGGLNTEAFF; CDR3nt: TGTGCCAGCGGGACAGGGGGCCTGAACACTGAAGCTTTCTTT
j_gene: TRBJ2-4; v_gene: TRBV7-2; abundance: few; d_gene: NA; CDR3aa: CASSLSGVAKNIQYF; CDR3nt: TGTGCCAGCAGCTTATCTGGAGTAGCCAAAAACATTCAGTACTTC
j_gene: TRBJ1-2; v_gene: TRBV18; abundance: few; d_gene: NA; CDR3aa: CASLENLDGGYTF; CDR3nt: TGTGCCAGCTTAGAGAACCTAGATGGTGGCTACACCTTC
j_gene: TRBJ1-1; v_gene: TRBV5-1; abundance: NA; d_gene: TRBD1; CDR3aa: CASSPTPTGMNTEAFF; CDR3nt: TGCGCCAGCAGTCCGACGCCGACAGGGATGAACACTGAAGCTTTCTTT
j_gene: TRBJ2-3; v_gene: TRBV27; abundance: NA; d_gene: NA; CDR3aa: CASKTRDTQYF; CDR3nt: TGTGCCAGCAAAACACGAGATACGCAGTATTTT
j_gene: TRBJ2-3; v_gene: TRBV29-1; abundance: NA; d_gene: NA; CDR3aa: CSAGTIGTDTQYF; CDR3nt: TGCAGCGCAGGGACAATTGGCACAGATACGCAGTATTTT
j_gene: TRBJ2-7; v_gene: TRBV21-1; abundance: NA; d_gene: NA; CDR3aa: CASSKVAVFEHNSYEQYF; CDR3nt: TGTGCCAGCAGCAAAGTGGCAGTTTTCGAACACAACTCCTACGAGCAGTACTTC
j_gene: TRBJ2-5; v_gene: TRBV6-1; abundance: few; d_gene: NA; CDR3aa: CASSDAAGYQETQYF; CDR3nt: TGTGCCAGCAGTGACGCCGCGGGGTACCAAGAGACCCAGTACTTC
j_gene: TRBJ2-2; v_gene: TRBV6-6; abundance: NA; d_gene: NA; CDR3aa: CASSLQGRGELFF; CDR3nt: TGTGCCAGCAGTTTACAGGGGAGGGGGGAGCTGTTTTTT
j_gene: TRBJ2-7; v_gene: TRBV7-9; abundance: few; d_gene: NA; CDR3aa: CASSLMAGSEQYF; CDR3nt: TGTGCCAGCAGCTTAATGGCGGGGTCGGAGCAGTACTTC
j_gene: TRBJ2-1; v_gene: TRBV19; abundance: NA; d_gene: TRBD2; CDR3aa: CASSSGGGPSWGGNEQFF; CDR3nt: TGTGCCAGTAGTTCGGGCGGGGGGCCTTCCTGGGGTGGAAATGAGCAGTTCTTC
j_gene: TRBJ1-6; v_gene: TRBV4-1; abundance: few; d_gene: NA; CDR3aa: CASSGLRGIGSPLHF; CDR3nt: TGCGCCAGCAGCGGTCTCAGGGGCATAGGGTCACCCCTCCACTTT
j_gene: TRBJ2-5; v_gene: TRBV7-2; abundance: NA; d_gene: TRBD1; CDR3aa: CASSTDRGRETQYF; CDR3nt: TGTGCCAGCAGCACGGACAGGGGGCGAGAGACCCAGTACTTC
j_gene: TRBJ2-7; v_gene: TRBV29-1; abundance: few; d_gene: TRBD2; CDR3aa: CSVSVASGTMGQQYF; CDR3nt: TGCAGCGTTTCCGTGGCCTCCGGGACTATGGGGCAGCAGTACTTC
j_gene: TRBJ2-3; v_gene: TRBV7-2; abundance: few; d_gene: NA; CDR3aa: CASSLWTGDTQYF; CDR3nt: TGTGCCAGCAGCCTGTGGACTGGAGATACGCAGTATTTT
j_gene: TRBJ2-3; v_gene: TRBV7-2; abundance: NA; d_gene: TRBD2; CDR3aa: CASSLSGGRDTQYF; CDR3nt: TGTGCCAGCAGCCTTAGCGGGGGGCGGGATACGCAGTATTTT
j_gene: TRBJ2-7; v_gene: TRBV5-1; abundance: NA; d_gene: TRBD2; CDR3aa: CASSSGLSSYEQYF; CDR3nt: TGCGCCAGCAGCTCGGGACTATCCTCCTACGAGCAGTACTTC
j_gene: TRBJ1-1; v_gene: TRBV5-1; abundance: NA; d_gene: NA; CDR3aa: CASSLNQNTEAFF; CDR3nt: TGCGCCAGCAGCTTGAATCAGAACACTGAAGCTTTCTTT
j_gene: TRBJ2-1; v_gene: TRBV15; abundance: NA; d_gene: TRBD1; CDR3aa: CATSRWGTGQIYNEQFF; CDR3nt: TGTGCCACCAGCAGGTGGGGTACGGGACAGATCTACAATGAGCAGTTCTTC
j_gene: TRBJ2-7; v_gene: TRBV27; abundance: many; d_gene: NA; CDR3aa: CASSIRAGRAYEQYF; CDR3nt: TGTGCCAGCAGTATCCGCGCGGGCAGAGCCTACGAGCAGTACTTC